The 2 T cell receptor beta chains given below trace back to one sample, sequenced in a study of T cell clones after liver transplantation. Assay used: immunoSEQ multiplex PCR; TCRdb lists only in-frame clones, some missing. The sample lists under 60,000 clones; less than 75% were seen once. Sample: CD4+ T cells from blood, taken at the 22-month timepoint. These receptor sequences come from a human patient who received a liver transplant. Some T cells may be the graft donor's.

The genes are TRBV7-8 and TRBJ2-2; 11 bases agree with TRBD2. This CDR3 is 17 amino acids long. V dropped 5 bases and J dropped 6; count of bases not matched to a gene: 11. The germline CDR1 and CDR2 sequences are SGHVS and FQNEAQ. CDR3 in amino acids: CASSPNVAGGQAGELFF. The CDR3 region has the DNA TGTGCCAGCAGCCCGAATGTAGCGGGGGGGCAAGCCGGGGAGCTGTTTTTT.

The chain has TRBV30 and TRBJ1-5, with D possibly TRBD1 on 5 matching bases. V lost 1 base, J lost 3 bases, and 10 bases lay in between. The germline V gene encodes CDR1 GTSNPN and CDR2 SVGIG (reference sequence). CDR3 length: 14 amino acids. CDR3 amino acids: CAWSGGGDNQPQHF. CDR3 DNA: TGTGCCTGGAGTGGCGGGGGGGACAATCAGCCCCAGCATTTT.